One and the same sample provided the 10 T cell receptor beta chains below, sequenced in a study of blood T cell repertoires in COVID-19. The protocol was immunoSEQ multiplex PCR, while the TCRdb copy is restricted to in-frame clones and leaves out a portion. Of 15,000 or so clones in the sample, around 82% are singletons; the top ten hold more than 20%. Input material: peripheral blood. Source of these receptors: a woman aged 55 to 70 with acute or convalescent COVID-19.

The rearrangement links TRBV6-6 to TRBJ2-5; tentative D call: TRBD2 (7 bases). Germline values: CDR1 MNHNY, CDR2 SVGAGI (reference sequence). V dropped 6 bases and J dropped 4 bases, with 12 bases sitting between them. The CDR3 is 13 amino acids. CDR3 sequence (DNA): TGTGCCAGCAGCAGTGGGGGGGCAGAGACCCAGTACTTC. Residues: CASSSGGAETQYF.

This clone was counted once. This CDR3 reads CASSYQRDGEGQYF. The DNA for the CDR3 is TGTGCCAGCAGTTACCAGCGGGACGGCGAAGGTCAGTACTTC. V and J are TRBV2 and TRBJ2-7, with 7 nucleotides matching TRBD2. The V gene's germline CDR1 is SNHLY and CDR2 FYNNEI. V trimming: 5 bases; J trimming: 10 bases; junction bases outside the gene matches: 14. The CDR3 runs 14 residues.

In its sample, this clone was seen a few times. The chain is built from TRBV25-1 and TRBJ1-6, with D tentatively TRBD1 (6 bases). V shed 7 bases and J shed 9 bases, with 22 bases lying between them. Germline assignment: CDR1 MGHDK and CDR2 SYGVNS. The CDR3 spans 16 residues. As DNA, the CDR3 is TGTGCCAGCACCCCTCCCGGGGGGCTTTACAGTTCACCCCTCCACTTT. It yields the protein CASTPPGGLYSSPLHF.

The DNA of the CDR3 is TGTGCCAGCAGCTGGGGCAGGAGGGGTATAGAGACCCAGTACTTC. Its translation: CASSWGRRGIETQYF. V is TRBV7-2 and J is TRBJ2-5, with a possible D match to TRBD2 (6 bases). The CDR3 has 15 residues. V was shortened by 4 bases and J by 4 bases, with 16 bases between the two germline ends. Germline CDR1 is SGHTA and CDR2 is FQGNSA. The complete variable domain, with remaining parts taken from reference TRBV7-2 and TRBJ2-5, reads GAGVSQSPSNKVTEKGKDVELRCDPISGHTALYWYRQSLGQGLEFLIYFQGNSAPDKSGLPSDRFSAERTGGSVSTLTIQRTQQEDSAVYLCASSWGRRGIETQYFGPGTRLLVL.

This clone was detected a few times. The chain employs TRBV7-2 and TRBJ1-2; D perhaps matches TRBD1 (5 bases). CDR3 length equals 14 residues. The V and J ends lost 3 bases and 3 bases respectively, with 11 bases between them. Germline CDR1 SGHTA, CDR2 FQGNSA. The CDR3 reads CASSFKGMDYGYTF. Here the CDR3 DNA reads TGTGCCAGCAGCTTTAAGGGGATGGACTATGGCTACACCTTC.

The chain joins TRBV24-1 to TRBJ2-3, with 7 bases lining up with TRBD1. The CDR3 has 15 amino acids. Germline CDR1 KGHDR, CDR2 SFDVKD. The V and J ends lost 3 bases and 4 bases, in that order; junction bases with no gene match: 6. In DNA form, the CDR3 reads TGTGCCACCAGTGATCGAAGACAGGGTGCAGATACGCAGTATTTT. Translating gives CATSDRRQGADTQYF.

This chain links TRBV2 with TRBJ1-1, with 7 bases matching TRBD1. Germline CDR1 reads SNHLY; CDR2 reads FYNNEI. The CDR3 is made up of 15 amino acids. V was pared by 7 bases and J by 4 bases, with 12 bases of the junction left unmatched. In DNA, the CDR3 is TGTGCCAGCAATGCCCGACAGGGTGTGTTCACTGAAGCTTTCTTT. Protein sequence: CASNARQGVFTEAFF.

The CDR3 region is CASSKAWTVGSYEQYF. In nucleotides, the CDR3 is TGTGCCAGCAGCAAAGCTTGGACAGTGGGGTCCTACGAGCAGTACTTC. This rearrangement joins TRBV21-1 to TRBJ2-7; the table's D call of TRBD1 was not tested on the DNA. TRBV21-1 is a pseudogene locus. The CDR3 contains 16 residues.

The chain uses TRBV6-5 and TRBJ2-6, with D maybe TRBD2 (6 bases). V shed 2 bases and J shed 4 bases, with 9 bases lying between them. The CDR3 consists of 15 residues. Germline V gene sequence: CDR1 MNHEY, CDR2 SVGAGI. CDR3: CASSYGGDGANVLTF. The CDR3, as DNA: TGTGCCAGCAGTTACGGAGGGGACGGGGCCAACGTCCTGACTTTC.

This chain uses TRBV9 with TRBJ2-1; 7 nucleotides match TRBD1. V lost 0 bases, J lost 4 bases, and 4 bases stayed unmatched. The CDR3 loop spans 15 amino acids. CDR1 SGDLS and CDR2 YYNGEE come from the germline V gene. CDR3 loop: CASSVGTGGYNEQFF. As DNA, the CDR3 is TGTGCCAGCAGCGTAGGGACAGGAGGATACAATGAGCAGTTCTTC.